The 31 T cell receptor beta chains below all came from one sample that was sequenced in a study of cytomegalovirus exposure and HLA in healthy donors. PCR amplification relied on 60 Vbeta primers (plus 13 Jbeta primers). Assay: immunoSEQ multiplex PCR; the TCRdb copy retains only in-frame clones and omits some. The sample lists around 230,000 clones; around 76% were seen once. Sequencing was carried out using PBMCs. These receptors came from a man aged 40-55 years in good health and CMV-seropositive.

This chain joins TRBV11-3 and TRBJ2-5, with D maybe TRBD2 (6 bases). V was shortened by 4 bases and J by 5 bases, with 14 bases between the two germline ends. This CDR3 has 14 residues. In germline, CDR1 is SGHNT, CDR2 YENEEA. The CDR3 here is CASSYPSAGETQYF. CDR3 nucleotides: TGTGCCAGCAGCTACCCTAGTGCGGGGGAGACCCAGTACTTC.

The V and J genes are TRBV7-8 and TRBJ2-4, with TRBD1 matching over 8 bases. V lost 0 bases to trimming and J lost 9 bases; unmatched junction nucleotides: 10. The CDR3 is 16 amino acids. Germline V gene lookup returns CDR1 SGHVS and CDR2 FQNEAQ. The CDR3 DNA sequence: TGTGCCAGCAGCTTAGCCAGAGGACAGGGAGATCGCATTCAGTACTTC. As protein: CASSLARGQGDRIQYF.

The chain uses TRBV19 and TRBJ2-5; TRBD2 might be the D (5 bases). This CDR3 spans 16 amino acids. V dropped 6 bases and J dropped 1 base, with 18 bases sitting between them. From germline, CDR1 is LNHDA and CDR2 SQIVND (reference sequence). The CDR3 DNA reads as TGTGCCAGTAGCTCCTTCAATCCAGGACTCCAAGAGACCCAGTACTTC. It encodes CASSSFNPGLQETQYF.

This clone showed up just once. The chain carries TRBV6-1 and TRBJ2-1, with 9 bases fitting TRBD2. Trimming at V came to 2 bases and at J to 10 bases, leaving 18 bases not matched to a gene. Germline CDR1 reads MNHNS; CDR2 reads SASEGT. CDR3 size: 18 residues. In DNA form, the CDR3 reads TGTGCCAGCAGTGAATCCCCTCCCGGAGGCGGGAGGGCCCGGGAGCAGTTCTTC. It is translated as CASSESPPGGGRAREQFF.

The chain employs TRBV13 and TRBJ2-5; 11 positions match TRBD2. V gave up 4 bases and J gave up 2 bases; unmatched junction bases: 6. Germline V gene data show CDR1 as PRHDT and CDR2 as FYEKMQ (reference sequence). This CDR3 is 16 amino acids long. The CDR3 sequence is CASSSRGTSGQETQYF. CDR3 in DNA: TGTGCCAGCAGCTCGAGGGGGACTAGCGGACAAGAGACCCAGTACTTC.

The chain has TRBV7-3 and TRBJ2-1; TRBD2 matches at 7 bases. The CDR3 has 13 residues. Trimming took 2 bases from V and 8 from J; bases not matched to a gene: 3. Germline CDR1 and CDR2: SGHTA and FQGTGA. This CDR3 is CASSLWGGDEQFF. The CDR3 nucleotides read TGTGCCAGCAGCTTATGGGGGGGGGATGAGCAGTTCTTC.

This chain links TRBV27 with TRBJ2-7; D is uncertain. Looked up from germline, CDR1 is MNHEY and CDR2 is SMNVEV (reference sequence). V was pared by 5 bases and J by 0 bases, with 14 bases between. This CDR3 comprises 15 residues. The DNA of the CDR3 is TGTGCCAGCAGTGCCCACTCTGCCGACTCCTACGAGCAGTACGTC. Its protein product is CASSAHSADSYEQYV.

This CDR3 is CASSQLTAGEGGYTF. The CDR3 nucleotides are TGTGCCAGCAGCCAGCTAACGGCGGGCGAGGGTGGCTACACCTTC. This rearrangement joins TRBV5-6 to TRBJ1-2; D call uncertain. V was clipped by 4 bases and J by 7 bases, with 20 bases between them. The CDR3 covers 15 residues. The germline V gene encodes CDR1 SGHDT and CDR2 YYEEEE.

The CDR3 reads CASGLSGRPSYEQYF. The CDR3 region has the DNA TGTGCCAGCGGACTTAGCGGGAGGCCCTCCTACGAGCAGTACTTC. V usage is TRBV6-5 and J usage is TRBJ2-7; 10 nucleotides line up with TRBD2. The V gene's germline CDR1 is MNHEY and CDR2 SVGAGI. The CDR3 loop spans 15 amino acids. J lost 0 bases, V lost 8 bases, and 7 bases had no gene match.

This clone was seen more than once but under ten times. The chain combines TRBV19 with TRBJ1-1; 8 bases fit TRBD1. The germline V gene encodes CDR1 LNHDA and CDR2 SQIVND (reference sequence). V dropped 6 bases and J dropped 5; count of bases not matched to a gene: 8. This CDR3 is built from 14 residues. CDR3 loop: CASRTGAAGTEAFF. CDR3 bases: TGTGCCAGTAGGACAGGGGCGGCTGGGACTGAAGCTTTCTTT.

The chain carries TRBV27 and TRBJ2-5; D is uncertain. The CDR3 is made up of 9 amino acids. Germline V lookup: CDR1 MNHEY, CDR2 SMNVEV (reference sequence). V was pared by 3 bases and J by 14 bases, with 7 bases between. This chain's CDR3 is CASSFVSYF. CDR3 sequence (DNA): TGTGCCAGCAGTTTCGTTTCTTACTTC.

The chain couples TRBV27 to TRBJ2-1; TRBD2 matches at 9 bases. V was clipped by 5 bases and J by 0 bases; unmatched bases: 8. Germline V gene data show CDR1 as MNHEY and CDR2 as SMNVEV (reference sequence). The length of the CDR3 is 17 residues. CDR3 residues: CASSPKTSGYSYNEQFF. The CDR3 DNA follows: TGTGCCAGCAGTCCGAAGACTAGCGGATACTCCTACAATGAGCAGTTCTTC.

This clone came up a few times. The chain couples TRBV18 to TRBJ1-1, with D uncertain. CDR1 and CDR2 (germline): KGHSH, LQKENI. V lost 1 base and J lost 1, with 7 bases in between. The CDR3 is made up of 14 amino acids. CDR3 DNA: TGTGCCAGCTCACCACTTACCAGGAACACTGAAGCTTTCTTT. Translated, it gives CASSPLTRNTEAFF.

This clone was observed a handful of times. The chain links TRBV9 to TRBJ1-1, with TRBD1 matching over 8 bases. Germline assignment: CDR1 SGDLS and CDR2 YYNGEE. Trimming cost V 5 bases and J 3 bases; bases outside gene matches: 9. The CDR3 covers 15 residues. As DNA, the CDR3 is TGTGCCAGCAGGAAGACAGGGGTAGCGGACACTGAAGCTTTCTTT. Protein sequence: CASRKTGVADTEAFF.

The chain combines TRBV7-9 with TRBJ2-3, with TRBD1 identical over 7 bases. Per germline, CDR1 SEHNR and CDR2 FQNEAQ (reference sequence). Unmatched junction bases numbered 7, after V lost 1 base and J lost 0 bases. The CDR3 contains 17 residues. As DNA, the CDR3 is TGTGCCAGCAGCTTAGGAGGGGGCGTCCCTAGCACAGATACGCAGTATTTT. As protein: CASSLGGGVPSTDTQYF.

The gene calls are TRBV7-6 and TRBJ2-1, with 7 nucleotides matching TRBD2. V lost 1 base and J lost 2; bases outside the gene matches: 8. The CDR3 spans 17 residues. The germline V gene has CDR1 SGHVS and CDR2 FNYEAQ. This chain's CDR3 is CASSLDSAGVPYNEQFF. In nucleotides, the CDR3 is TGTGCCAGCAGCTTAGATTCCGCGGGAGTCCCCTACAATGAGCAGTTCTTC.

This clone was seen only a few times. This chain joins TRBV4-2 and TRBJ2-7, with D perhaps TRBD2 (6 bases). CDR1 is LGHNA and CDR2 is YNFKEQ in the germline V gene. The CDR3 length is 15 residues. Trimming cost V 1 base and J 5 bases, with 15 bases left between them. The CDR3 loop reads CASSQVDTRGDEQYF. In DNA form, the CDR3 reads TGTGCCAGCAGCCAAGTGGACACCCGCGGGGACGAGCAGTACTTC.

This sequence joins TRBV28 and TRBJ1-5; 7 bases fit TRBD1. The CDR3 spans 15 residues. Trimming cost V 2 bases and J 0 bases; bases outside gene matches: 1. The germline V gene has CDR1 MDHEN and CDR2 SYDVKM. This chain's CDR3 is CASSLTGASNQPQHF. CDR3 coding DNA: TGTGCCAGCAGTTTAACAGGGGCTAGCAATCAGCCCCAGCATTTT.

The gene calls are TRBV29-1 and TRBJ2-2, with D unresolved. The CDR3 loop spans 13 amino acids. CDR1 SQVTM and CDR2 ANQGSEA come from the germline V gene. The germline V and J ends were trimmed by 5 bases and 2 bases, with 9 bases remaining between them. For the CDR3, the DNA is TGCAGCGTTCGGCAGGAAAACACCGGGGAGCTGTTTTTT. Translation: CSVRQENTGELFF.

This clone was detected once. The chain couples TRBV27 to TRBJ1-2; TRBD1 aligns across 8 bases. Germline V CDR1 and CDR2: MNHEY, SMNVEV (reference sequence). V lost 4 bases and J lost 7; bases outside the gene matches: 20. The CDR3 runs to 18 residues. The CDR3 region has the DNA TGTGCCAGCAGTTCTCTTTGGCCTGGACAGGGCGGTGGTGGTGGCTACACCTTC. Encoded protein: CASSSLWPGQGGGGGYTF.

V gene TRBV7-8 combines with J gene TRBJ1-1, with D possibly matching TRBD1 (5 bases). This CDR3 has 13 residues. V lost 5 bases to trimming and J lost 1 base, with 8 bases between them. Looked up from germline, CDR1 is SGHVS and CDR2 is FQNEAQ. Here the CDR3 DNA reads TGTGCCAGCAGCATACAGGAGAACACTGAAGCTTTCTTT. Translated: CASSIQENTEAFF.

This sequence joins TRBV5-1 and TRBJ1-6; TRBD1 might be the D (5 bases). Per germline, CDR1 SGHRS and CDR2 YFSETQ. The CDR3 runs to 15 residues. The germline V and J ends were trimmed by 2 bases and 7 bases, with 13 bases remaining between them. CDR3 nucleotides: TGCGCCAGCAGCTTTAGCGGGGCAAGGAATTCACCCCTCCACTTT. Translation: CASSFSGARNSPLHF.

This clone has more than one count but fewer than ten. The chain carries TRBV5-5 and TRBJ2-7; 9 nucleotides match TRBD2. The CDR3 runs to 15 residues. In germline, CDR1 is SGHKS, CDR2 YYEKEE (reference sequence). The trim removed 0 bases at V and 7 bases at J, leaving 8 bases unmatched. CDR3 bases: TGTGCCAGCAGCTTGGTTCTAGCGGGGACCCGGGAGCAGTACTTC. It yields the protein CASSLVLAGTREQYF.

CDR3 protein: CASSSPDRGSHEQYV. The CDR3 DNA is TGTGCCAGCAGCTCCCCGGACAGGGGCTCCCACGAGCAGTACGTC. The V and J genes are TRBV7-9 and TRBJ2-7, with 9 bases aligning to TRBD1. The CDR3 has 15 amino acids. CDR1 is SEHNR and CDR2 is FQNEAQ in the germline V gene (reference sequence).

The chain couples TRBV10-2 to TRBJ2-7, with D maybe TRBD2 (6 bases). CDR3 length equals 14 residues. V was clipped by 5 bases and J by 1 base, with 12 bases between them. Germline V gene data show CDR1 as WSHSY and CDR2 as SAAADI. Here the CDR3 reads CASSQGEVSYEQYF. The CDR3 bases are TGCGCCAGCAGTCAAGGGGAGGTTTCCTACGAGCAGTACTTC.

The V gene is TRBV27, the J gene TRBJ2-3; 8 nucleotides match TRBD2. Germline trimming cut 9 bases from V and 4 bases from J; bases unmatched to any gene: 12. Germline assignment: CDR1 MNHEY and CDR2 SMNVEV (reference sequence). This CDR3 has 15 residues. The DNA for the CDR3 is TGTGCCAGATTTAGGCGGGAGGATGGCCCAGATACGCAGTATTTT. Its protein product is CARFRREDGPDTQYF.

The V and J genes are TRBV9 and TRBJ2-2; D gene ambiguous. Trimming removed 0 bases at V and 9 bases at J, with 9 bases between. CDR1 and CDR2 (germline): SGDLS, YYNGEE. The CDR3 covers 13 residues. The CDR3 is CASSVGEARELFF. The CDR3 region has the DNA TGTGCCAGCAGCGTAGGTGAGGCCCGGGAGCTGTTTTTT.

The CDR3 nucleotides read TGTGCCAGCAGCTTAGATCCTCGACAGGGTGAGACCCAGTACTTC. Translated, it gives CASSLDPRQGETQYF. V and J are TRBV11-3 and TRBJ2-5; 7 bases align to TRBD1. With V trimmed by 0 bases and J by 5 bases, 6 bases remained unmatched. The CDR3 is made up of 15 amino acids. Germline V lookup: CDR1 SGHNT, CDR2 YENEEA.

The chain employs TRBV4-1 and TRBJ2-5; no firm D call. Germline assignment: CDR1 MGHRA and CDR2 YSYEKL. CDR3 length equals 17 residues. With 4 bases removed from V and 3 bases from J, the gap between germline ends came to 21 bases. CDR3 protein: CASSPASFRSREETQYF. The CDR3 DNA is TGCGCCAGCAGCCCTGCTTCGTTTAGGAGCCGAGAAGAGACCCAGTACTTC.

This chain uses TRBV6-1 with TRBJ2-3; D gene unclear. Trimming took off 4 bases at V and 0 bases at J, with 8 bases between the two ends. The CDR3 runs 14 residues. Per germline, CDR1 MNHNS and CDR2 SASEGT. CDR3 amino acids: CASSGATSTDTQYF. As DNA, the CDR3 is TGTGCCAGCAGTGGGGCTACCAGCACAGATACGCAGTATTTT.

This chain uses TRBV4-1 with TRBJ1-2; no reliable D call. This CDR3 is built from 14 residues. Between the trimmed V and J ends, which lost 0 bases and 11 bases, there was a span of 16 bases. Germline lookup yields CDR1 MGHRA and CDR2 YSYEKL. CDR3 DNA sequence: TGCGCCAGCAGCCAAGATAGAGAAACCACGGGTTACACCTTC. It is translated as CASSQDRETTGYTF.